Listed below are T cell receptor beta chains from one sample, sequenced in a study of blood T cells in healthy people across ages. TCRdb re-called the 5' RACE reads through MiXCR, storing one row per CDR3 protein. Of over a million distinct CDR3 sequences detected, 35% to 45% appear once; the ten largest clones hold around 4%. Sequencing input: blood. The receptors here all came from a woman aged 18-35 years in good health. Each CDR3 is given with its conserved first and last residue. The D gene is left open where the match is weak. Some rows mark clone size as missing; the rest say once, few, many or name a class of expanded clone.

v_gene	j_gene	abundance	d_gene	CDR3nt	CDR3aa
TRBV12-3/TRBV12-4	TRBJ1-5	.	.	TGTGCCAGCACCACGGGGGGTTTAGGACAGCCCCAGCATTTT	CASTTGGLGQPQHF
TRBV20-1	TRBJ2-5	.	.	TGCAGTGCTAGCCAGGGGCAGGTACAAGAGACCCAGTACTTC	CSASQGQVQETQYF
TRBV7-2	TRBJ2-7	.	.	TGTGCCAGCAGCTTAGATGAGGTCTACGAGCAGTACTTC	CASSLDEVYEQYF
TRBV30	TRBJ2-7	.	TRBD2	TGTGCCTGGGGACTAGCTGGCGAGCAGTACTTC	CAWGLAGEQYF
TRBV2	TRBJ2-1	.	TRBD2	TGTGCCAGCAGCCGTAGCGCGGGAGGGCCTGATGAGCAGTTCTTC	CASSRSAGGPDEQFF
TRBV5-6	TRBJ2-4	.	.	TGTGCCAGCAGCTCTACATTGGTTAACATTCAGTACTTC	CASSSTLVNIQYF
TRBV20-1	TRBJ2-3	few	.	TGCAGTGCTAGAGATTTGAGACCCGGCACAGATACGCAGTATTTT	CSARDLRPGTDTQYF
TRBV27	TRBJ2-7	many	TRBD1	TGTGCCAGCAGTATCCAGGGGGTCTTCTACGAGCAGTACTTC	CASSIQGVFYEQYF
TRBV9	TRBJ1-3	.	.	TGTGCCAGCAGCGCGGACACTACCTCTGGAAACACCATATATTTT	CASSADTTSGNTIYF
TRBV3-1	TRBJ2-3	few	TRBD1	TGTGCCAGCAGCCGCGGGACAGGGACAGATACGCAGTATTTT	CASSRGTGTDTQYF
TRBV7-9	TRBJ2-5	.	TRBD1	TGTGCCAGCAGCTTCGCGACAGGGGGTCGAGAGACCCAGTACTTC	CASSFATGGRETQYF
TRBV7-2	TRBJ2-1	many	.	TGTGCCAGCAGCTTGATAGGGTACAATGAGCAGTTCTTC	CASSLIGYNEQFF
TRBV6-4	TRBJ2-7	.	.	TGTGCCAGGATCAGCCTGTACGAGCAGTACTTC	CARISLYEQYF
TRBV20-1	TRBJ2-3	.	TRBD2	TGCAGTGCTAGAGATCGACTAGCGGGGCGAGATACGCAGTATTTT	CSARDRLAGRDTQYF
TRBV6-5	TRBJ2-2	.	TRBD2	TGTGCCAGCAGCTATCTAGCGGGAGACACCGGGGAGCTGTTTTTT	CASSYLAGDTGELFF
TRBV20-1	TRBJ2-7	.	.	TGCAGTGCTAGAGACAGGGTCGAGCAGTACTTC	CSARDRVEQYF
TRBV29-1	TRBJ2-7	.	.	TGCAGCGTTGGGGTATCTATCTACGAGCAGTACTTC	CSVGVSIYEQYF
TRBV27	TRBJ2-3	.	.	TGTGCCAGCAGTTTATCTAGCGGAAACACAGATACGCAGTATTTT	CASSLSSGNTDTQYF